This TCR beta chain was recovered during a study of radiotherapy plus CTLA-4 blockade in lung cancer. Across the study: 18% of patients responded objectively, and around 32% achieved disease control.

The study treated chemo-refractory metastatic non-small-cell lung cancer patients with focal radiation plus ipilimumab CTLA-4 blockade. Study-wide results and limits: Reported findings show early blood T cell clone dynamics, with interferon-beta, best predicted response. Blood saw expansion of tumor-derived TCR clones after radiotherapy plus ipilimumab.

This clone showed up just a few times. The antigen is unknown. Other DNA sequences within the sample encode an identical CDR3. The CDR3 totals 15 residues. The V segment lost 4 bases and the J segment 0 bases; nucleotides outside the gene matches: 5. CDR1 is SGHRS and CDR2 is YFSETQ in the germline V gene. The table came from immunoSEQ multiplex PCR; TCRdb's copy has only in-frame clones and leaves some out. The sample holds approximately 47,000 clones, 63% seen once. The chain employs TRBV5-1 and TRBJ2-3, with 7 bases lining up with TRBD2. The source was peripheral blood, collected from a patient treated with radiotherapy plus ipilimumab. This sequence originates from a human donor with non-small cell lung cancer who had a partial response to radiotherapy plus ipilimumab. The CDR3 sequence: CASSTSGASTDTQYF. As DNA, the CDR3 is TGCGCCAGCAGCACCAGCGGGGCTAGCACAGATACGCAGTATTTT.